The clone carrying this TCR beta chain was observed a few times. The antigen remains undetermined. The data stem from a study of T cells after yellow fever vaccination. Regarding the study as a whole: Boosting was followed by the reappearance of most primary-vaccination clones (around 95% CD4, around 86% CD8). Clonotypes shared by both compartments, CD4 and CD8, made up a small share.

A universal primer site and UMIs were added as TCR cDNA was made by 5'RACE template switching. Via MiXCR, TCRdb re-called the 5' RACE reads, giving one row per CDR3 protein. The sample includes some 350,000 distinct CDR3 sequences, about 4% seen only once; the top ten take 20% to 25%. The sequenced sample was PBMCs, obtained 5 days after the yellow fever booster vaccination. The TCR was taken from a man aged 18 to 30 who received the YFV17D yellow fever vaccine.

In nucleotides, the CDR3 is TGTGCCAGCAGCCCAAACGGGGCTGGGGCCAACGTCCTGACTTTC. Translated, it gives CASSPNGAGANVLTF. This chain joins TRBV7-3 and TRBJ2-6; a possible D gene is TRBD2 (5 bases). Germline lookup yields CDR1 SGHTA and CDR2 FQGTGA. V dropped 5 bases and J dropped 2 bases, with 10 bases sitting between them. The CDR3 has 15 amino acids.